This note documents a single T cell receptor (beta chain) sequence. This sample was included in a study of cytomegalovirus exposure and HLA in healthy donors. Both 60 Vbeta primers and 13 Jbeta primers went into the PCR. Libraries were prepared by immunoSEQ multiplex PCR; TCRdb keeps only in-frame clonotypes and omits some of them. Found here are 200,000 or so clones, roughly four fifths of them singletons; the top ten hold 6% to 8%. Trimming removed 5 bases at V and 5 bases at J, with 16 bases between. This CDR3 has 15 amino acids. The germline CDR1 and CDR2 sequences are SEHNR and FQNEAQ (reference sequence).

V is TRBV7-9 and J is TRBJ2-1, with D possibly matching TRBD2 (7 bases). The clonotype was recovered from a woman aged 50 to 60 in good health and CMV-seropositive. Sequencing was performed on PBMCs. The CDR3 coding sequence is TGTGCCAGCAGCGGAGGGGGGGGACTCAACAATGAGCAGTTCTTC. Its protein is CASSGGGGLNNEQFF.